The next 32 T cell receptor beta chains were all read from a single sample in a study of blood T cell repertoires in COVID-19. Generated by immunoSEQ multiplex PCR, the TCRdb table keeps only in-frame clones and is missing some. Of roughly 140,000 clones listed, over 75% were seen once; the top ten hold approximately 8%. Sequencing input: peripheral blood. These receptors all come from a woman aged 55-69 years with COVID-19, enrolled during active disease.

The chain links TRBV18 to TRBJ2-3, with D unresolved. Looked up from germline, CDR1 is KGHSH and CDR2 is LQKENI. V dropped 0 bases and J dropped 5 bases, with 15 bases sitting between them. CDR3 length: 16 residues. CDR3 amino acids: CASSPPSARQGDTQYF. CDR3 DNA: TGTGCCAGCTCACCACCATCGGCCAGGCAAGGAGATACGCAGTATTTT.

V gene TRBV5-5 combines with J gene TRBJ2-3, with 7 bases identical to TRBD2. This CDR3 comprises 14 residues. Germline CDR1 SGHKS, CDR2 YYEKEE (reference sequence). V trimming: 4 bases; J trimming: 2 bases; junction bases outside the gene matches: 4. This chain's CDR3 is CASSSGAHTDTQYF. The CDR3, as DNA: TGTGCCAGCAGCAGCGGGGCCCACACAGATACGCAGTATTTT.

V usage is TRBV4-3 and J usage is TRBJ1-4; no reliable D call. This CDR3 is 13 amino acids long. Germline V lookup: CDR1 LGHNA, CDR2 YSLEER. The V and J ends lost 4 bases and 8 bases respectively, with 11 bases between them. The DNA for the CDR3 is TGCGCCAGCAGCCTGGCCCCCAGGGAAAAACTGTTTTTT. Its protein is CASSLAPREKLFF.

This rearrangement joins TRBV6-2 or TRBV6-3 to TRBJ2-7; D perhaps matches TRBD2 (5 bases). Germline CDR1 and CDR2: MNHEY and SVGEGT. Trimming shortened V by 5 bases and J by 2 bases, and 10 bases separated the two germline ends. The CDR3 has 13 residues. Here the CDR3 reads CASSRGNTYEQYF. In nucleotides, the CDR3 is TGTGCCAGCAGTCGAGGGAATACCTACGAGCAGTACTTC.

This sequence joins TRBV19 and TRBJ1-1; the match to TRBD1 covers 8 bases. J lost 4 bases, V lost 2 bases, and 3 bases had no gene match. This CDR3 has 14 amino acids. Germline lookup yields CDR1 LNHDA and CDR2 SQIVND (reference sequence). The CDR3 protein is CASSIQGASTEAFF. Written as DNA, the CDR3 is TGTGCCAGTAGTATACAGGGGGCTAGCACTGAAGCTTTCTTT.

The gene calls are TRBV6-5 and TRBJ1-2; a possible D gene is TRBD1 (6 bases). The CDR3 is 15 residues long. V was cut by 2 bases and J by 4 bases, with 14 bases left in between. Germline V gives CDR1 MNHEY, CDR2 SVGAGI. This CDR3 is CASSYLGQWVYGYTF. The CDR3 bases are TGTGCCAGCAGTTACCTCGGACAGTGGGTCTATGGCTACACCTTC.

The V gene is TRBV15, the J gene TRBJ1-5, with TRBD1 matching 7 bases. Trimming removed 1 base from V and 6 bases from J; junction bases left unmatched: 9. There are 16 residues in the CDR3. Germline V CDR1 and CDR2: LNHNV, YYDKDF (reference sequence). The CDR3 is CATSRAGGQGGQPQHF. DNA of the CDR3: TGTGCCACCAGCAGAGCAGGGGGGCAGGGAGGTCAGCCCCAGCATTTT. Filled out from reference TRBV15 and TRBJ1-5, the complete variable domain reads DAMVIQNPRYQVTQFGKPVTLSCSQTLNHNVMYWYQQKSSQAPKLLFHYYDKDFNNEADTPDNFQSRRPNTSFCFLDIRSPGLGDTAMYLCATSRAGGQGGQPQHFGDGTRLSIL.

V gene TRBV30 combines with J gene TRBJ1-1; D gene uncertain. Germline V gene sequence: CDR1 GTSNPN, CDR2 SVGIG (reference sequence). The ends were cut back, 1 base at V and 4 bases at J, with 10 bases in the middle. There are 13 residues in the CDR3. CDR3 region: CAWSGALGTEAFF. CDR3 nucleotide sequence: TGTGCCTGGAGTGGGGCCCTGGGCACTGAAGCTTTCTTT.

To note about this clone: Other DNA variants within this sample encode the same CDR3. The chain has TRBV18 and TRBJ2-1; 15 nucleotides align to TRBD2. Germline CDR1 reads KGHSH; CDR2 reads LQKENI. The CDR3 consists of 16 residues. Trimming at V came to 0 bases and at J to 6 bases, leaving 0 bases not matched to a gene. CDR3: CASSPPGLAGGNEQFF. CDR3 DNA: TGTGCCAGCTCACCACCGGGACTAGCGGGGGGCAATGAGCAGTTCTTC.

The chain links TRBV19 to TRBJ1-3; the D is unclear. Looked up from germline, CDR1 is LNHDA and CDR2 is SQIVND (reference sequence). Trimming cost V 5 bases and J 0 bases, with 11 bases left between them. This CDR3 comprises 15 residues. The CDR3 nucleotides read TGTGCCAGTAGTCAACAGCTACTCTCTGGAAACACCATATATTTT. Translation gives CASSQQLLSGNTIYF.

The chain recombines TRBV9 with TRBJ1-3; TRBD1 agrees at 9 bases. Germline CDR1 SGDLS, CDR2 YYNGEE. V shed 0 bases, J shed 0 bases, and the junction held 7 bases outside the gene matches. The CDR3 extends over 18 amino acids. CDR3 loop: CASSVGSGQGASGNTIYF. CDR3 in DNA: TGTGCCAGCAGCGTAGGTTCGGGACAGGGTGCCTCTGGAAACACCATATATTTT. Supplemented by reference TRBV9 and TRBJ1-3, the full variable domain reads DSGVTQTPKHLITATGQRVTLRCSPRSGDLSVYWYQQSLDQGLQFLIQYYNGEERAKGNILERFSAQQFPDLHSELNLSSLELGDSALYFCASSVGSGQGASGNTIYFGEGSWLTVV.

This clone came up a few times. CDR3 in DNA: TGCGCCAGCAGCTTGCAAGCGGGGGGTCTGGATGAGCAGTTCTTC. It encodes CASSLQAGGLDEQFF. The V gene is TRBV5-1, the J gene TRBJ2-1; 9 positions match TRBD2. Germline CDR1 is SGHRS and CDR2 is YFSETQ. The CDR3 covers 15 residues. The V segment lost 1 base and the J segment 8 bases; nucleotides outside the gene matches: 7. Using reference TRBV5-1 and TRBJ2-1 for the parts outside the CDR3, the full variable domain is KAGVTQTPRYLIKTRGQQVTLSCSPISGHRSVSWYQQTPGQGLQFLFEYFSETQRNKGNFPGRFSGRQFSNSRSEMNVSTLELGDSALYLCASSLQAGGLDEQFFGPGTRLTVL.

The chain joins TRBV11-2 to TRBJ1-1; no clear D. V shed 5 bases and J shed 6 bases, with 10 bases lying between them. CDR1 is SGHAT and CDR2 is FQNNGV in the germline V gene. The CDR3 has 12 residues. CDR3 nucleotides: TGTGCCAGCAGCAATACAGCTCCTGAAGCTTTCTTT. Its translation: CASSNTAPEAFF.

This clone was detected only once. CDR3 DNA sequence: TGTGCCAGCAGCTTACTAATTAGCCCCGGGACAGGGAACACTGAAGCTTTCTTT. It yields the protein CASSLLISPGTGNTEAFF. The V call is TRBV9, the J call TRBJ1-1; TRBD1 matches at 8 bases. The trim removed 4 bases at V and 1 base at J, leaving 15 bases unmatched. The V gene's germline CDR1 is SGDLS and CDR2 YYNGEE. The CDR3 contains 18 residues.

The chain combines TRBV29-1 with TRBJ2-7; perhaps TRBD2 as D (7 bases). The CDR3 consists of 13 residues. Between the trimmed V and J ends, which lost 6 bases and 3 bases, there was a span of 15 bases. Germline CDR1 and CDR2: SQVTM and ANQGSEA. The CDR3: CSVGEGGGYEQYF. DNA for the CDR3: TGCAGCGTCGGGGAGGGAGGGGGCTACGAGCAGTACTTC.

The chain links TRBV24-1 to TRBJ2-2; possible D gene TRBD1, 6 bases. CDR1 and CDR2 from the germline V gene are KGHDR and SFDVKD. This CDR3 is 18 amino acids long. The V gene lost 4 bases and the J gene lost 0 bases, with 17 bases spanning the gap. In nucleotides, the CDR3 is TGTGCCACCAGTGACCCCCATCCGGGACACTCGAACACCGGGGAGCTGTTTTTT. This translates into CATSDPHPGHSNTGELFF.

The chain links TRBV5-1 to TRBJ2-1; 9 nucleotides align to TRBD2. Germline CDR1 SGHRS, CDR2 YFSETQ. The CDR3 contains 19 residues. The ends lost 4 bases at V and 0 bases at J; junction bases unmatched: 14. CDR3 sequence: CASSVGRGGKSGSYNEQFF. CDR3 coding DNA: TGCGCCAGCAGCGTCGGGCGGGGGGGCAAGTCCGGCTCCTACAATGAGCAGTTCTTC.

This clone was counted once. The chain joins TRBV7-9 to TRBJ1-4, with D possibly being TRBD1 (5 bases). The CDR3 covers 15 residues. V was clipped by 2 bases and J by 8 bases, with 15 bases between them. Germline V lookup: CDR1 SEHNR, CDR2 FQNEAQ (reference sequence). The CDR3 nucleotides are TGTGCCAGCAGCTTAATGACAGCGTTAGGGGAAAAACTGTTTTTT. Translating it yields CASSLMTALGEKLFF.

The chain combines TRBV7-9 with TRBJ2-2, with 8 bases identical to TRBD1. The J segment lost 5 bases and the V segment lost 6 bases, leaving 11 bases of the junction unmatched. From germline, CDR1 is SEHNR and CDR2 FQNEAQ (reference sequence). The CDR3 has 16 residues. Here the CDR3 reads CASRPRGDRSTGELFF. CDR3 DNA: TGTGCCAGCAGGCCACGAGGGGACAGGTCGACCGGGGAGCTGTTTTTT.

This rearrangement joins TRBV5-7 to TRBJ1-1; D unresolved. TRBV5-7 is an open reading frame whose function is uncertain. This CDR3 spans 19 amino acids. V dropped 0 bases and J dropped 1 base, with 22 bases sitting between them. This chain's CDR3 is CASSLAPWLVAHGNTEAFF. The DNA of the CDR3 is TGTGCCAGCAGCTTGGCCCCCTGGCTGGTCGCACATGGGAACACTGAAGCTTTCTTT.

This chain links TRBV4-3 with TRBJ1-1; D might be TRBD1 (5 bases). V shed 1 base and J shed 3 bases, with 15 bases lying between them. The CDR3 has 16 residues. Germline V gives CDR1 LGHNA, CDR2 YSLEER. CDR3 region: CASSQVAGPGDTEAFF. The CDR3 nucleotides read TGCGCCAGCAGCCAAGTTGCTGGCCCGGGGGACACTGAAGCTTTCTTT.

The chain links TRBV14 to TRBJ2-7; 10 bases align to TRBD1. V gave up 3 bases and J gave up 3 bases; unmatched junction bases: 11. This CDR3 comprises 17 residues. Germline-derived CDR1 and CDR2 are SGHDN and FVKESK. This chain's CDR3 is CASSHVLGQGGDYEQYF. The CDR3 nucleotides read TGTGCCAGCAGCCATGTTCTAGGACAGGGGGGCGACTACGAGCAGTACTTC.

This clone was observed a handful of times. This chain connects TRBV12-3 or TRBV12-4 to TRBJ1-2, with a weak D call TRBD1 (5 bases). Trimming removed 1 base from V and 7 bases from J, with 10 bases in between. This CDR3 comprises 13 residues. CDR3 bases: TGTGCCAGCAGTTTAGGGACATCGGGTGGCTACACCTTC. This sequence encodes CASSLGTSGGYTF.

The chain recombines TRBV5-1 with TRBJ1-4; tentatively, D is TRBD1 (5 bases). Trimming cost V 0 bases and J 6 bases, with 15 bases left between them. CDR3 length: 16 residues. Germline V CDR1 and CDR2: SGHRS, YFSETQ. The CDR3: CASSLGGRLLDEKLFF. In DNA, the CDR3 is TGCGCCAGCAGCTTGGGGGGCCGATTATTAGATGAAAAACTGTTTTTT.

The V gene is TRBV13, the J gene TRBJ1-6; 7 nucleotides line up with TRBD1. Per the germline V gene, CDR1 is PRHDT and CDR2 is FYEKMQ (reference sequence). With 4 bases clipped from V and 2 bases from J, the junction kept 5 bases outside the gene matches. There are 16 residues in the CDR3. The CDR3 protein is CASSSQGVAYNSPLHF. The CDR3 coding sequence is TGTGCCAGCAGCTCCCAGGGGGTGGCCTATAATTCACCCCTCCACTTT.

This chain links TRBV5-1 with TRBJ2-2; TRBD1 might be the D (6 bases). Trimming removed 3 bases from V and 5 bases from J, with 17 bases in between. CDR3 size: 16 residues. Germline CDR1 is SGHRS and CDR2 is YFSETQ. CDR3 nucleotide sequence: TGCGCCAGCAGCTCCTGGGGCAGGGGCGGAACCGGGGAGCTGTTTTTT. Protein: CASSSWGRGGTGELFF.

V is TRBV19 and J is TRBJ2-1, with TRBD2 matching 7 bases. The CDR3 has 16 amino acids. With 0 bases clipped from V and 3 bases from J, the junction kept 5 bases outside the gene matches. Germline-derived CDR1 and CDR2 are LNHDA and SQIVND (reference sequence). CDR3 in DNA: TGTGCCAGTAGTATAGACGCGGGGGTTATCTACAATGAGCAGTTCTTC. Its protein is CASSIDAGVIYNEQFF.

This sequence joins TRBV5-1 and TRBJ2-5; D may be TRBD1 (6 bases). Germline-derived CDR1 and CDR2 are SGHRS and YFSETQ. Trimming pared 2 bases from V and 1 base from J, leaving 12 bases between. This CDR3 has 15 amino acids. The CDR3 region has the DNA TGCGCCAGCAGCTTAGATACAGGGCCCCAAGAGACCCAGTACTTC. This encodes CASSLDTGPQETQYF. Full variable domain (remainder filled in from reference TRBV5-1 and TRBJ2-5): KAGVTQTPRYLIKTRGQQVTLSCSPISGHRSVSWYQQTPGQGLQFLFEYFSETQRNKGNFPGRFSGRQFSNSRSEMNVSTLELGDSALYLCASSLDTGPQETQYFGPGTRLLVL.

The V and J genes are TRBV5-4 and TRBJ2-1, with 7 bases identical to TRBD2. CDR3 length: 14 amino acids. The germline gives CDR1 SGHNT, CDR2 YYREEE (reference sequence). The ends lost 4 bases at V and 1 base at J; junction bases unmatched: 2. The CDR3, as DNA: TGTGCCAGCAGCACCGGGGGGTCCTACAATGAGCAGTTCTTC. Translated: CASSTGGSYNEQFF.

The chain has TRBV5-1 and TRBJ1-1, with TRBD1 matching 8 bases. After removal of 3 bases from V and 5 bases from J, the junction contained 9 bases not matched to a gene. Germline V gene lookup returns CDR1 SGHRS and CDR2 YFSETQ. This CDR3 is 15 amino acids long. Written as DNA, the CDR3 is TGCGCCAGCAGCTCCAGGACAGGGAAATGGACTGAAGCTTTCTTT. It is translated as CASSSRTGKWTEAFF. Drawing the rest from reference TRBV5-1 and TRBJ1-1, the complete variable domain is KAGVTQTPRYLIKTRGQQVTLSCSPISGHRSVSWYQQTPGQGLQFLFEYFSETQRNKGNFPGRFSGRQFSNSRSEMNVSTLELGDSALYLCASSSRTGKWTEAFFGQGTRLTVV.

The chain recombines TRBV6-5 with TRBJ1-2; the match to TRBD1 covers 7 bases. Unmatched junction bases numbered 9, after V lost 6 bases and J lost 5 bases. CDR1 and CDR2 from the germline V gene are MNHEY and SVGAGI. The CDR3 has 14 amino acids. This CDR3 reads CASRLGTDLYGYTF. CDR3 nucleotides: TGTGCCAGCAGGCTTGGGACAGACCTGTATGGCTACACCTTC.

J is TRBJ2-1 and V is TRBV7-3; 9 bases line up with TRBD2. Per the germline V gene, CDR1 is SGHTA and CDR2 is FQGTGA. This CDR3 has 16 residues. J gave up 6 bases and V 5 bases, and 11 bases lay outside the gene matches. The CDR3 coding sequence is TGTGCCAGCAGCCTCTCCGTAGGGCGGGGGGGCAATGAGCAGTTCTTC. Encoded protein: CASSLSVGRGGNEQFF.